This is a list of T cell receptor beta chains from one sample in a study of blood T cell repertoires in COVID-19. Here immunoSEQ multiplex PCR was the method, and the copy in TCRdb shows in-frame clones only, minus some. The sample consists of 100,000 or so clones, 84% of them appearing once. The sample comprised peripheral blood. The source is a man between 65 and 79 years old with active or convalescent COVID-19. Both conserved end residues are trimmed from each CDR3. The D gene is left open where the match is weak.

d_call v_call cdr3_aa
TRBD2 TRBV9 ASSAGSAGGHNEQF
. TRBV18 ASSPLPTANTEAF
TRBD2 TRBV2 ASSEWRGGAQETQY
. TRBV4-3 ASSPGLYYEQY
TRBD2 TRBV20-1 SASGTSLTDTQY
TRBD1 TRBV10-1 ASPRGQGAGKLF
. TRBV30 AWSSGYEQY
TRBD2 TRBV27 ASSSSGGAYNEQF
TRBD1 TRBV18 ASSLGQANTGELF
. TRBV19 ASGSGRGQPQH
TRBD2 TRBV2 ASRLAGDLDIQY
. TRBV15 ATSRAGTEAF
. TRBV2 ASSVSGDSPLH
TRBD1 TRBV24-1 ATSDLGGQGVNEQF
TRBD2 TRBV9 ASSVPAGGGELF
. TRBV11-2 ASSLSGKQAYGYT
. TRBV14 ASSLTGPRWGGYT